This T cell receptor (beta chain) was recorded in a study of T cells in Graves' hyperthyroidism and ophthalmopathy (dated by TCRdb to between 2018 and 2020). Looking at the study overall: Peripheral blood was sampled at the time of initial diagnosis, prior to any treatment. To identify TCR V-J signatures that set the groups apart, the researchers used a discovery cohort of roughly 100 patients, made up of fewer than 50 with Graves' ophthalmopathy and 57 with stable Graves' hyperthyroidism. An independent validation cohort of 18 to 20 hyperthyroidism patients and about 16 patients who later progressed to ophthalmopathy tested prospective prediction of ophthalmopathy. For training and testing, the roughly 97 patients in the discovery cohort were randomly divided in a 7:3 ratio. In addition, the study compared T-cell repertoires in thyroid tissue and in blood from about 6 Graves' hyperthyroidism patients. After sampling, hyperthyroidism patients received methimazole starting at 30 mg daily, and ophthalmopathy patients received high-dose intravenous methylprednisolone. The paper describes TCR Vbeta CDR3 sequencing of 135 peripheral blood samples, made up of around 41 ophthalmopathy patients, some 80 hyperthyroidism patients and some 17 progressor patients. The paper's findings and limits, for the study overall: Sample size was not statistically predetermined, and blinding of investigators to group allocation was not performed. Most expanded thyroid clonotypes (frequency above 0.001) were also detected in blood, a finding suggesting that blood repertoires may reflect thyroid immune responses. In validation, the model predicted progression to ophthalmopathy a median of roughly six months before onset, with roughly 70% sensitivity and 72.22% specificity. A 13 V-J signature model separated ophthalmopathy from stable hyperthyroidism, with nearly 90% sensitivity and 81.08% specificity in cross-validation and 80%/75% in testing.

Ophthalmopathy patients had moderately to severely active disease, Clinical Activity Score of at least 3, NOSPECS grade of at least 4, and duration under 3 months. Patients with uncontrolled infections, other autoimmune diseases, pregnancy or lactation were excluded. Diagnoses relied on clinical symptoms, serum thyroxine and TRAb, thyroid ultrasound and orbital computed tomography. PBMCs were separated from 7.5 to 10 ml of fresh peripheral blood using Ficoll-Paque density gradient centrifugation. Trizol reagent was used to extract total RNA, and RNA quality was then checked on an Agilent 2100 Bioanalyzer. From the cysteine through the phenylalanine, the CDR3 covers 14 amino acids. Only the CDR3 DNA is retained, 42 bases long and in frame from the first base. CDR1 KGHSH and CDR2 LQKENI are derived from the germline V gene. V and J lose 4 bases and 6 bases, and a span of 16 bases separates them. This clonotype was seen only a few times. Its recognized antigen is unknown. Qualities for individual bases were not recorded, and no much larger clone is one base off.

Amplification of TCR beta CDR3 regions was carried out from RNA transcripts. For the first round of RT-PCR on the TCR CDR3, the HTBI primer set was used together with the Qiagen OneStep RT-PCR kit. The libraries were constructed in a second round of multiplex PCR and then size-selected and purified. Libraries were sequenced paired-end with 100 bp reads on an Illumina HiSeq2000. Per the original workflow: SOAPnuke was used to process the raw data, throwing out any read that contained adapters or uncalled bases, had a mean Phred below 15, or lacked an exact constant-primer or identifier match. High-quality paired reads were merged using COPE v1.2.5, and each unique nucleotide sequence was defined as a clonotype. MiTCR v1.1 was used to align the clonotypes against IMGT TRBV, TRBD and TRBJ reference segments. Analysis was restricted to V-J combinations with a frequency above 0.0001, which covered 99.2% of repertoires. A TCS score was defined as the ratio of F50 (clonal expansion) to E x V (chaos), with BLOSUM62-based TCRdist applied between CDR3 peptides within each V-J. Welch's t-statistics and random forest reduced roughly 540 V-J features to 13, which were used in a naive Bayes classifier (R e1071). In TCRdb, the public reads were trimmed at Q25 with fastp and aligned with MiXCR, with productive beta chains retained. Entries are consolidated by CDR3 protein sequence, retaining the most common genes and DNA. TCRdb assigned the V and J calls; the authors' analysis was not used. This sample lists more than 450,000 distinct CDR3 sequences; just under 20% were detected once. The ten top clones hold 47% of the sample.

The source is a man aged 40-49 years with Graves' ophthalmopathy. The chain was built from TRBV18 and TRBJ2-7; too little of a D gene remains to name it. Source material: blood. The CDR3 region: CASSRSDSRSEQYF. The DNA sequence is TGTGCCAGCTCACGATCCGACTCTAGGAGCGAGCAGTACTTC.